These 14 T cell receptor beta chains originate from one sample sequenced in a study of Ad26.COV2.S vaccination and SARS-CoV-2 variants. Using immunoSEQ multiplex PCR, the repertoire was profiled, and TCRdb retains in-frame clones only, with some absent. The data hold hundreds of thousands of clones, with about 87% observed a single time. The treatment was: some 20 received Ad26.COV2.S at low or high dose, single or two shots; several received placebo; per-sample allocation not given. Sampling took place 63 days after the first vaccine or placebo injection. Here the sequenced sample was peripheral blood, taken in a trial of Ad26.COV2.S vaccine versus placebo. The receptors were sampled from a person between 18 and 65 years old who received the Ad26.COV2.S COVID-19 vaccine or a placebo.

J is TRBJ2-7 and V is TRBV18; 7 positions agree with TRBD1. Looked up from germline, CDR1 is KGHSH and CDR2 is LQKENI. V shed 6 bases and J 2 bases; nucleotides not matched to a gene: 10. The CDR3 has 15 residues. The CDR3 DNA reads TGTGCCAGCTCGCAGACAGGGTCGAGCGCCTACGAGCAGTACTTC. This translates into CASSQTGSSAYEQYF.

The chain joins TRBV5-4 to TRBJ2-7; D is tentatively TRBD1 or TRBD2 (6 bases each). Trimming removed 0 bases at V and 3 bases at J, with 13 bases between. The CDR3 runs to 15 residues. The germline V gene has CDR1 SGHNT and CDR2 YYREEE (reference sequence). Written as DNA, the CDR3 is TGTGCCAGCAGCTTGGTTGGAGGGGGAATCTACGAGCAGTACTTC. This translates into CASSLVGGGIYEQYF.

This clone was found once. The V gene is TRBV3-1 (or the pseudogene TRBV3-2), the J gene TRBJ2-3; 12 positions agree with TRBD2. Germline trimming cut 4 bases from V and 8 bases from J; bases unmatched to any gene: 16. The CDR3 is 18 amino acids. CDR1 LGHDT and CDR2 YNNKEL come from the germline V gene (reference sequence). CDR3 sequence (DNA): TGTGCCAGCAGCCGCAAGACTAGCGGGGGACACGGAGGTTTTACGCAGTATTTT. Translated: CASSRKTSGGHGGFTQYF.

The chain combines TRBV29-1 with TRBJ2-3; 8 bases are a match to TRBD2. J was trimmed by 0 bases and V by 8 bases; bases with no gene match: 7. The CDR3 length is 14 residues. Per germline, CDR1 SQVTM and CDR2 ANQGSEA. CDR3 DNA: TGCAGCCCTCGCGGGGGGATGAGCACAGATACGCAGTATTTT. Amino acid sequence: CSPRGGMSTDTQYF.

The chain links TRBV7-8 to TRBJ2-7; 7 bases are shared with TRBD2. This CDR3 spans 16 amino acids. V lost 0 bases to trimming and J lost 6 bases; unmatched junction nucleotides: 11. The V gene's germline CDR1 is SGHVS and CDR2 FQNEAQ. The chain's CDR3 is CASSLAPQGLTSEQYF. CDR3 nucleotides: TGTGCCAGCAGCTTAGCTCCCCAGGGACTAACCTCCGAGCAGTACTTC.

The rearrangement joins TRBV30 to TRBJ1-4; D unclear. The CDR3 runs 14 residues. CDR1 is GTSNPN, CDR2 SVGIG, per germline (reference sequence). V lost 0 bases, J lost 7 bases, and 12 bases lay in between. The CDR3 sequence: CAWSVLGRGEKLFF. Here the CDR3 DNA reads TGTGCCTGGAGTGTACTAGGCAGAGGTGAAAAACTGTTTTTT.

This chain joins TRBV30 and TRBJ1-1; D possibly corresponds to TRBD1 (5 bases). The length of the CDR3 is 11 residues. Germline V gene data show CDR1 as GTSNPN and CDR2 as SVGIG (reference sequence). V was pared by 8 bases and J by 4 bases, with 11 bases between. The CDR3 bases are TGTGCCCGGGGAGGGGTCACTGAAGCTTTCTTT. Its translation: CARGGVTEAFF.

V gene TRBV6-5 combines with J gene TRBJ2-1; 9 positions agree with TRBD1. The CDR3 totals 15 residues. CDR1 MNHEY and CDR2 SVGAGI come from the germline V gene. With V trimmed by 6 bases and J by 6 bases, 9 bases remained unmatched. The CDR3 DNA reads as TGTGCCAGCAGCGTCGGGACAGGGCATTTCAATGAGCAGTTCTTC. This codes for CASSVGTGHFNEQFF.

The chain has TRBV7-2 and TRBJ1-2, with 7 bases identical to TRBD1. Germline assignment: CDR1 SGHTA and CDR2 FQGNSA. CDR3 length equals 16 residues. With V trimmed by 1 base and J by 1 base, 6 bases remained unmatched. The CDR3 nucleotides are TGTGCCAGCAGCTTAGGAGGGACAGCCCTTAACTATGGCTACACCTTC. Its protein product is CASSLGGTALNYGYTF.

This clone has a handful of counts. The CDR3 here is CASSPDSYEQYF. CDR3 sequence (DNA): TGCGCCAGCAGCCCGGACAGCTACGAGCAGTACTTC. The chain recombines TRBV5-1 with TRBJ2-7; D is perhaps TRBD1 (6 bases). The CDR3 has 12 amino acids. V was cut by 4 bases and J by 3 bases, with 8 bases left in between. Germline V gene lookup returns CDR1 SGHRS and CDR2 YFSETQ.

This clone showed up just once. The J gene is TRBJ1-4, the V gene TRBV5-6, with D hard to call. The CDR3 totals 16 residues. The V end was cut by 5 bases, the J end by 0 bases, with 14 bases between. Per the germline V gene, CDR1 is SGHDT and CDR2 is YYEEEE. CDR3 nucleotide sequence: TGTGCCAGCAGTCCTATAAGCGGTGCAACTAATGAAAAACTGTTTTTT. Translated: CASSPISGATNEKLFF.

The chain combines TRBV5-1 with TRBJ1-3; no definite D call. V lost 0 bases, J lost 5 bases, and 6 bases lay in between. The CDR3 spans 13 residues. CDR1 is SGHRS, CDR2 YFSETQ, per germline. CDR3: CASSLESRNTIYF. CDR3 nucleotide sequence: TGCGCCAGCAGCTTGGAGTCCAGAAACACCATATATTTT.

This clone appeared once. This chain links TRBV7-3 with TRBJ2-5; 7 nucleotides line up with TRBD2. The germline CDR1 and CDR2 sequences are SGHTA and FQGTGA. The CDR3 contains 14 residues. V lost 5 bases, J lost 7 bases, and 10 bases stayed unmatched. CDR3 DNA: TGTGCCAGCAGCCTGGCAGGGTCGGGGGGGACCCAGTACTTC. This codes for CASSLAGSGGTQYF.

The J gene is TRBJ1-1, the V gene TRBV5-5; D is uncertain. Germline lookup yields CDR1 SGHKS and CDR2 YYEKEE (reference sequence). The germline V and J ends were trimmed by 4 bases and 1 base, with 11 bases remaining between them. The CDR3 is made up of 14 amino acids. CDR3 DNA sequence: TGTGCCAGCAGCCAGACATCGGGGAACACTGAAGCTTTCTTT. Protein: CASSQTSGNTEAFF.